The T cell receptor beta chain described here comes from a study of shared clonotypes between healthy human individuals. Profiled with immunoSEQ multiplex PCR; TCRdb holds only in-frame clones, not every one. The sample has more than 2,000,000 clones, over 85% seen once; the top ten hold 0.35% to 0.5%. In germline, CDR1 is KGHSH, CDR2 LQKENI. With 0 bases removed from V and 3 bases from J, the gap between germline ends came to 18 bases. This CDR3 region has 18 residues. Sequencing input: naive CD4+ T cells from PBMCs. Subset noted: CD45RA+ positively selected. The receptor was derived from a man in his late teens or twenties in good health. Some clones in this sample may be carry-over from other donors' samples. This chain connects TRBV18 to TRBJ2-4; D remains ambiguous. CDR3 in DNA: TGTGCCAGCTCACCACCGAATGGCATGGGTCTGATCAAAAACATTCAGTACTTC. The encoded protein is CASSPPNGMGLIKNIQYF.